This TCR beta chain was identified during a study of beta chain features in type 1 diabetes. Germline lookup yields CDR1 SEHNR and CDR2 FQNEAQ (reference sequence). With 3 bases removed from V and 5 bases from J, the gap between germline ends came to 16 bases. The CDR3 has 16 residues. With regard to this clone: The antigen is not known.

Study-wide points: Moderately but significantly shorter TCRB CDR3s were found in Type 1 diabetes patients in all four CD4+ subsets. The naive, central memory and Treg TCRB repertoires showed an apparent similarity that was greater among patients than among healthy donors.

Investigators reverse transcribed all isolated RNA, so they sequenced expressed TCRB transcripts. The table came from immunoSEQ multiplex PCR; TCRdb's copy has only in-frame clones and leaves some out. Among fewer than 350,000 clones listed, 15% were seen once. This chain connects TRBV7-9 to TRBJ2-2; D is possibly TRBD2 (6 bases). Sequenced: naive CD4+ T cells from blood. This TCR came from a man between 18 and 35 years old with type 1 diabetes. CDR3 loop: CASSFGWRGQTGELFF. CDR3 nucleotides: TGTGCCAGCAGCTTCGGTTGGCGGGGCCAAACCGGGGAGCTGTTTTTT.